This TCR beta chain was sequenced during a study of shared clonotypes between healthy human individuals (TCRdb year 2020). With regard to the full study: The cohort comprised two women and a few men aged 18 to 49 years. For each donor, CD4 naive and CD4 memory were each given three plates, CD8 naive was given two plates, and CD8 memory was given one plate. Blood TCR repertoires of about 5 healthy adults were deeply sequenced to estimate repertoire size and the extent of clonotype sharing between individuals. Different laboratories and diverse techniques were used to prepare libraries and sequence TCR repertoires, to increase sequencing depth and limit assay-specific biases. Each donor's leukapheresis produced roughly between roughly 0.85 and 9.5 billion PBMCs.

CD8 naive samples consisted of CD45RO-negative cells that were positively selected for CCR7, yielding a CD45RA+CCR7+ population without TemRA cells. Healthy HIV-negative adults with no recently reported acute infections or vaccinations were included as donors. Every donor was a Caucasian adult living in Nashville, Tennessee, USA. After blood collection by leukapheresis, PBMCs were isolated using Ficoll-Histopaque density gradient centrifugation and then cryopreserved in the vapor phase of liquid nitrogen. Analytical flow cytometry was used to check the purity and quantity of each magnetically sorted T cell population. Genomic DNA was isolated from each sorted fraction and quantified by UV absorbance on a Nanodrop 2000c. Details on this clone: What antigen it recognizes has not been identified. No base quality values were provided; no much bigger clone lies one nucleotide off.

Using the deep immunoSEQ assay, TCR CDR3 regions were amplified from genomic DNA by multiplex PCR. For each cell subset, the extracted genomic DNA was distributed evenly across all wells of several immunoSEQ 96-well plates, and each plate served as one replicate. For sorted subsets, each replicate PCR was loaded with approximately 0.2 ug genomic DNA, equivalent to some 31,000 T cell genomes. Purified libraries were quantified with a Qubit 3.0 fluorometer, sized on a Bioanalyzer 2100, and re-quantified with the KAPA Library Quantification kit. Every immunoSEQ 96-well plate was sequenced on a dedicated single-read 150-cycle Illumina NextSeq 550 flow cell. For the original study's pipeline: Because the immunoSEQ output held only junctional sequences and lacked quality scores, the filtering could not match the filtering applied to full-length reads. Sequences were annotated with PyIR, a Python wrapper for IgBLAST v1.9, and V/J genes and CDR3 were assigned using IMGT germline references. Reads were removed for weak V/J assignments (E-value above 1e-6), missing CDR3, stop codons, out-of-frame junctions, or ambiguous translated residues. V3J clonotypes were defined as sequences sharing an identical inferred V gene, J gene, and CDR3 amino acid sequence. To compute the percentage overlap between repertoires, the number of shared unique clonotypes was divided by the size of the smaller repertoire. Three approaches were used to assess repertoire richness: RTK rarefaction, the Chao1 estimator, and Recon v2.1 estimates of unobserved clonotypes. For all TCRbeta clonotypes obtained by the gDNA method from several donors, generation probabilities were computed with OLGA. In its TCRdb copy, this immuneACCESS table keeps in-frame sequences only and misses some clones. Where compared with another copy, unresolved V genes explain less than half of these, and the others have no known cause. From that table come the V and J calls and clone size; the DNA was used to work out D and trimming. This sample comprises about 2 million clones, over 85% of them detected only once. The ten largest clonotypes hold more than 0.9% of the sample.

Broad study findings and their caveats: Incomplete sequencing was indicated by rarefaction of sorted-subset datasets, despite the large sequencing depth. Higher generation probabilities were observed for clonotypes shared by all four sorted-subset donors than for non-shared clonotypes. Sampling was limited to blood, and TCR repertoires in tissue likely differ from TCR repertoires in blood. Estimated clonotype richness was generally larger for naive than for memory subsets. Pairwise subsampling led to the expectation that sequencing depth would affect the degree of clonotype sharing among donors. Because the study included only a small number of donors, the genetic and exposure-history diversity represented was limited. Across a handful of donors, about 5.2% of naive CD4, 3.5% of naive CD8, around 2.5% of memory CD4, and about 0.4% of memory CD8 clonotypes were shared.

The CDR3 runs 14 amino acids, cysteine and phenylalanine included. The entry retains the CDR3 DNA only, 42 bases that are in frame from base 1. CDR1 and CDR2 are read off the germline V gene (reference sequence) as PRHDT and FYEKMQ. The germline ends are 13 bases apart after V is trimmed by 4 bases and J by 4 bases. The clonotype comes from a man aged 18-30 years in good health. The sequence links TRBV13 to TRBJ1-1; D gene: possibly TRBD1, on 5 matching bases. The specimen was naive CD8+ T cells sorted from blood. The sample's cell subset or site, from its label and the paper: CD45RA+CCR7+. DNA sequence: TGTGCCAGCAGCTCCCGGGGGGGTAGCACTGAAGCTTTCTTT. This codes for CASSSRGGSTEAFF. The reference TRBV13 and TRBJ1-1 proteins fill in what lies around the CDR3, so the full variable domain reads AAGVIQSPRHLIKEKRETATLKCYPIPRHDTVYWYQQGPGQDPQFLISFYEKMQSDKGSIPDRFSAQQFSDYHSELNMSSLELGDSALYFCASSSRGGSTEAFFGQGTRLTVV.